What follows is one T cell receptor beta chain and its context. What it binds is not known. Time point: pretreatment peripheral blood. Clones were read by immunoSEQ multiplex PCR, and TCRdb kept only the in-frame ones, dropping some. Of roughly 53,000 clones listed, around 85% were seen once; the top ten hold about 15%. These data originate in a study of PD-L1 blockade in urothelial cancer. Study as a whole: Males with urothelial cancer arising in the bladder constituted about 85% of the roughly 29 patients. As for prior chemotherapy regimens, patients had received 0 to 3.

Study findings and constraints: Pretreatment blood TCR clonality under the median forecast improved survival.

Germline CDR1 reads MNHEY; CDR2 reads SMNVEV (reference sequence). The V end lost 5 bases, the J end lost 7 bases, and 24 bases lay between the germline ends. The CDR3 contains 16 residues. The sequencing here drew on PBMCs, taken around atezolizumab (anti-PD-L1) treatment. The chain couples TRBV27 to TRBJ2-7; a possible D gene is TRBD2 (5 bases). This TCR was sampled from a woman aged 60 to 75 with urothelial cancer. In nucleotides, the CDR3 is TGTGCCAGCAGTAGTACATGGAGGCGAGGGTACGGAGAGCAGTACTTC. It specifies CASSSTWRRGYGEQYF.